The 27 T cell receptor beta chains listed next were all sequenced from one sample in a study of post-analysis software for immune sequencing data. Findings and limits, study-wide: Elevated frequency relative to controls characterized about 5 TRBV segments in patients, TRBV5-6, TRBV5-1 and TRBV20-1 among them.

cDNA libraries of TCR beta carried unique molecular identifiers. Via MiXCR, TCRdb re-called the PCR reads, giving one row per CDR3 protein. The sample includes 150,000 to 200,000 distinct CDR3 sequences, approximately 30% of them seen just once. Their recognized antigens are unknown. Sequencing was carried out using blood. The receptor set was obtained from a girl between 5 and 17 years old with multiple sclerosis.

V and J are TRBV28 and TRBJ2-1; tentatively, D is TRBD2 (5 bases). This CDR3 comprises 16 residues. Germline assignment: CDR1 MDHEN and CDR2 SYDVKM. V was pared by 3 bases and J by 10 bases, with 22 bases between. CDR3 loop: CASSFLRGDAPQEQFF. As DNA, the CDR3 is TGTGCCAGCAGTTTTCTACGGGGAGACGCCCCCCAGGAGCAGTTCTTC.

The genes are TRBV19 and TRBJ1-2; 9 bases line up with TRBD1. V gave up 6 bases and J gave up 4 bases; unmatched junction bases: 9. The CDR3 runs 15 residues. Germline CDR1 is LNHDA and CDR2 is SQIVND (reference sequence). DNA of the CDR3: TGTGCCAGTAGAAACCGCGGACAGGGGAGCTATGGCTACACCTTC. Protein product: CASRNRGQGSYGYTF.

J is TRBJ1-4 and V is TRBV11-2; tentative D call: TRBD1 (6 bases). This CDR3 has 14 residues. V shed 6 bases and J shed 1 base, with 9 bases lying between them. From germline, CDR1 is SGHAT and CDR2 FQNNGV. The CDR3 loop is CASRRGGTNEKLFF. CDR3 in DNA: TGTGCCAGCAGGAGGGGGGGAACTAATGAAAAACTGTTTTTT. Looking up the rest from reference TRBV11-2 and TRBJ1-4 gives the full variable domain: EAGVAQSPRYKIIEKRQSVAFWCNPISGHATLYWYQQILGQGPKLLIQFQNNGVVDDSQLPKDRFSAERLKGVDSTLKIQPAKLEDSAVYLCASRRGGTNEKLFFGSGTQLSVL.

Worth noting for this clonotype: A single base separates this from a much larger clone, so it may be a read error. This rearrangement joins TRBV14 to TRBJ2-5; D gene unclear. This CDR3 has 14 residues. The germline V gene encodes CDR1 SGHDN and CDR2 FVKESK. The CDR3 nucleotides read TGTGTCAGCAGCCACCGGTTACTCCGAGAGACCCAGTACTTC. This encodes CVSSHRLLRETQYF.

The table lists this clonotype with a few counts. The chain recombines TRBV24-1 with TRBJ2-7; D remains ambiguous. The CDR3 sequence is 14 residues long. Between the trimmed V and J ends, which lost 1 base and 7 bases, there was a span of 13 bases. The germline CDR1 and CDR2 sequences are KGHDR and SFDVKD. CDR3 nucleotide sequence: TGTGCCACCAGTGATTTCAGCTCCTACAATGAGCAGTACTTC. Amino acids: CATSDFSSYNEQYF.

The sample holds many counts of this clonotype. The chain couples TRBV15 to TRBJ2-7, with D tentatively TRBD1 (5 bases). The V end lost 2 bases, the J end lost 0 bases, and 14 bases lay between the germline ends. The CDR3 totals 16 residues. From germline, CDR1 is LNHNV and CDR2 YYDKDF (reference sequence). The CDR3 sequence is CATSRSTGWSSYEQYF. The CDR3 nucleotides read TGTGCCACCAGCAGATCAACAGGTTGGAGCTCCTACGAGCAGTACTTC. The full variable domain, its missing parts supplied by reference TRBV15 and TRBJ2-7, is DAMVIQNPRYQVTQFGKPVTLSCSQTLNHNVMYWYQQKSSQAPKLLFHYYDKDFNNEADTPDNFQSRRPNTSFCFLDIRSPGLGDTAMYLCATSRSTGWSSYEQYFGPGTRLTVT.

This clonotype was picked up a small number of times. CDR3 sequence reads: CASSWPRSSGNTIYF. The CDR3 bases are TGTGCCAGCAGTTGGCCCCGGAGCTCTGGAAACACCATATATTTT. The rearrangement joins TRBV12-3 or TRBV12-4 to TRBJ1-3; D unresolved. The CDR3 is 15 amino acids. Trimming cost V 4 bases and J 0 bases, with 10 bases left between them.

A note on this clonotype: A much larger clone differs from this one at a single base, so this may be a read error. The chain links TRBV20-1 to TRBJ2-5; 10 bases agree with TRBD1. Trimming took 3 bases from V and 5 from J; bases not matched to a gene: 12. Germline V CDR1 and CDR2: DFQATT, SNEGSKA (reference sequence). The CDR3 loop spans 16 amino acids. The CDR3 sequence is CSARAGLGQGWETQYF. The CDR3 DNA reads as TGCAGTGCTAGGGCTGGTCTGGGACAGGGGTGGGAGACCCAGTACTTC.

Remarks on this clonotype: This may come from a read error, since a much larger clone is one base off. The J gene is TRBJ2-3, the V gene TRBV20-1; possible D gene TRBD2, 5 bases. The length of the CDR3 is 13 residues. Germline CDR1 DFQATT, CDR2 SNEGSKA (reference sequence). The V end lost 6 bases, the J end lost 0 bases, and 10 bases lay between the germline ends. The CDR3 region is CSAAGGSTDTQYF. The CDR3, as DNA: TGCAGTGCGGCGGGCGGAAGCACAGATACGCAGTATTTT.

Concerning this clonotype itself: A single base separates this from a much larger clone, so it may be a read error. The chain employs TRBV12-3 or TRBV12-4 and TRBJ2-7; TRBD1 might be the D (5 bases). Trimming stripped 5 bases from V and 5 bases from J, with 13 bases between. This CDR3 is built from 13 residues. This CDR3 reads CASSRTRGNEQYF. The CDR3 bases are TGTGCCAGCAGTCGAACAAGGGGAAACGAGCAGTACTTC.

To note about this clonotype: A much larger clone differs from this one at a single base, so this may be a read error. The chain recombines TRBV20-1 with TRBJ2-7, with TRBD2 as a possible D gene (6 bases). CDR1 is DFQATT, CDR2 SNEGSKA, per germline (reference sequence). This CDR3 has 14 residues. CDR3 in DNA: TGCAGTGCTAGAGATCAACGGGACTCCTACGAGCGGTACTTC. The encoded protein is CSARDQRDSYERYF.

This clonotype has ten or more counts. The gene calls are TRBV12-5 and TRBJ2-5; TRBD2 aligns across 14 bases. Trimming removed 5 bases from V and 1 base from J; junction bases left unmatched: 0. Germline V CDR1 and CDR2: LGHNT, FRNRAP. CDR3 length: 15 amino acids. The CDR3 is CASGGTSGGQETQYF. The CDR3 DNA sequence: TGTGCTAGTGGTGGGACTAGCGGGGGCCAAGAGACCCAGTACTTC.

V and J are TRBV30 and TRBJ1-2, with 7 positions matching TRBD1. This CDR3 spans 15 amino acids. Germline V gene sequence: CDR1 GTSNPN, CDR2 SVGIG (reference sequence). Trimming at V came to 3 bases and at J to 8 bases, leaving 15 bases not matched to a gene. The CDR3 loop is CAWRTIARDSDGYTF. CDR3 DNA sequence: TGTGCCTGGAGAACCATCGCCCGGGACAGCGACGGCTACACCTTC.

This clonotype was recorded at least ten times. The chain employs TRBV28 and TRBJ1-2, with 7 bases matching TRBD1. CDR1 is MDHEN and CDR2 is SYDVKM in the germline V gene. V lost 4 bases, J lost 4 bases, and 6 bases stayed unmatched. This CDR3 has 14 residues. In DNA form, the CDR3 reads TGTGCCAGCAGTTACTACAGGGGAATCTATGGCTACACCTTC. As protein: CASSYYRGIYGYTF.

This clonotype was found a few times. V and J are TRBV12-3 or TRBV12-4 and TRBJ2-3; no reliable D call. Trimming stripped 3 bases from V and 2 bases from J, with 18 bases between. CDR3 size: 17 residues. The CDR3 sequence: CASSFFPVSQITDTQYF. For the CDR3, the DNA is TGTGCCAGCAGTTTCTTCCCGGTCAGCCAAATCACAGATACGCAGTATTTT.

This chain links TRBV7-9 with TRBJ1-1, with a weak D call TRBD1 (5 bases). Trimming took 8 bases from V and 1 from J, leaving 23 bases between them. This CDR3 comprises 17 residues. The germline CDR1 and CDR2 sequences are SEHNR and FQNEAQ (reference sequence). CDR3 loop: CASGARQSKARNTEAFF. CDR3 bases: TGTGCCAGCGGGGCGCGACAGTCCAAGGCCAGGAACACTGAAGCTTTCTTT.

Remarks on this clonotype: An end of the junction differs from the germline gene, which may be a read error. The chain combines TRBV12-3 or TRBV12-4 with TRBJ2-3; tentatively, D is TRBD2 (5 bases). The CDR3 runs to 12 residues. The CDR3 reads CASSFGEDAQYF. CDR3 sequence (DNA): TGTGCCAGCAGTTTCGGGGAAGATGCGCAGTATTTT.

This clonotype was detected a few times. The genes are TRBV5-1 and TRBJ1-1; D possibly corresponds to TRBD1 (6 bases). V gave up 0 bases and J gave up 1 base, with 10 bases separating them. Germline V gives CDR1 SGHRS, CDR2 YFSETQ. CDR3 size: 15 residues. The chain's CDR3 is CASSLAEGGNTEAFF. In DNA form, the CDR3 reads TGCGCCAGCAGCTTGGCCGAGGGGGGGAACACTGAAGCTTTCTTT. Combining the CDR3 with reference TRBV5-1 and TRBJ1-1 gives the whole variable domain KAGVTQTPRYLIKTRGQQVTLSCSPISGHRSVSWYQQTPGQGLQFLFEYFSETQRNKGNFPGRFSGRQFSNSRSEMNVSTLELGDSALYLCASSLAEGGNTEAFFGQGTRLTVV.

This clonotype was detected only a few times. The chain employs TRBV20-1 and TRBJ2-5, with D tentatively TRBD2 (6 bases). V shed 3 bases and J shed 5 bases, with 10 bases lying between them. The CDR3 covers 12 residues. Germline V gene sequence: CDR1 DFQATT, CDR2 SNEGSKA (reference sequence). The CDR3 sequence is CSASTGGETQYF. The CDR3 nucleotides read TGCAGTGCTAGTACTGGGGGGGAGACCCAGTACTTC.

This clonotype was picked up a small number of times. V and J are TRBV6-5 and TRBJ2-7; D not resolved. The CDR3 loop spans 16 amino acids. CDR1 is MNHEY and CDR2 is SVGAGI in the germline V gene. The V end lost 2 bases, the J end lost 3 bases, and 17 bases lay between the germline ends. The CDR3: CASSYLSGLRGYEQYF. DNA of the CDR3: TGTGCCAGCAGTTACCTATCCGGGCTTCGAGGCTACGAGCAGTACTTC.

This clonotype was detected only a few times. The genes are TRBV7-8 and TRBJ1-1; TRBD1 is a possible D gene (6 bases). V lost 5 bases, J lost 11 bases, and 18 bases lay in between. Germline values: CDR1 SGHVS, CDR2 FQNEAQ. The CDR3 extends over 13 amino acids. In nucleotides, the CDR3 is TGTGCCAGCAGCGGCAGGGGAGCGGTTGCGGCTTTCTTT. It codes for CASSGRGAVAAFF.

V usage is TRBV4-3 and J usage is TRBJ2-5, with 8 bases matching TRBD1. CDR3 size: 15 residues. Unmatched junction bases numbered 11, after V lost 0 bases and J lost 11 bases. Germline V gene lookup returns CDR1 LGHNA and CDR2 YSLEER. The chain's CDR3 is CASSQDRQGADEQYF. CDR3 coding DNA: TGCGCCAGCAGCCAAGATCGGCAGGGGGCGGATGAGCAGTACTTC.

At least ten counts were recorded for this clonotype. The chain employs TRBV5-1 and TRBJ1-2; D uncertain. The V gene's germline CDR1 is SGHRS and CDR2 YFSETQ. The V and J ends lost 0 bases and 0 bases respectively, with 6 bases between them. The CDR3 covers 14 residues. Here the CDR3 DNA reads TGCGCCAGCAGCTTGGACAGTTCTAACTATGGCTACACCTTC. Translated, it gives CASSLDSSNYGYTF.

CDR3: CASSLQGRDQETQYF. The CDR3 bases are TGTGCCAGCAGTTTACAGGGCAGGGACCAAGAGACCCAGTACTTC. The chain carries TRBV28 and TRBJ2-5, with D tentatively TRBD1 (5 bases). The CDR3 length is 15 residues. The germline gives CDR1 MDHEN, CDR2 SYDVKM. Deletions cut 2 bases from V and 0 bases from J, with 10 bases between.

The chain uses TRBV7-9 and TRBJ1-5; D is uncertain. The CDR3 is made up of 15 amino acids. The germline V and J ends were trimmed by 1 base and 4 bases, with 11 bases remaining between them. Germline lookup yields CDR1 SEHNR and CDR2 FQNEAQ (reference sequence). The CDR3 DNA sequence: TGTGCCAGCAGCTTAGGGCTGGGAAAGAATCAGCCCCAGCATTTT. This gives the protein CASSLGLGKNQPQHF.

The rearrangement uses TRBV12-3 or TRBV12-4 and TRBJ1-5; unclear D gene. This CDR3 region has 13 residues. V lost 5 bases to trimming and J lost 5 bases, with 10 bases between them. This chain's CDR3 is CASSPRQDQPQHF. The CDR3 DNA follows: TGTGCCAGCAGTCCAAGACAAGATCAGCCCCAGCATTTT.

The chain carries TRBV7-2 and TRBJ2-1; D uncertain. The CDR3 loop spans 16 amino acids. Germline V CDR1 and CDR2: SGHTA, FQGNSA. V was clipped by 4 bases and J by 0 bases, with 13 bases between them. The CDR3 DNA reads as TGTGCCAGCAGCTCGATCGGGTTTAGCTCCTACAATGAGCAGTTCTTC. This gives the protein CASSSIGFSSYNEQFF. Supplemented by reference TRBV7-2 and TRBJ2-1, the full variable domain reads GAGVSQSPSNKVTEKGKDVELRCDPISGHTALYWYRQSLGQGLEFLIYFQGNSAPDKSGLPSDRFSAERTGGSVSTLTIQRTQQEDSAVYLCASSSIGFSSYNEQFFGPGTRLTVL.